The entry below gives a single TCR beta chain sequence along with its context. CDR1 is SNHLY, CDR2 FYNNEI, per germline. Trimming cost V 5 bases and J 1 base, with 5 bases left between them. This CDR3 is built from 13 residues. The data stem from a study of blood T cell repertoires in COVID-19. Looking at the study overall: Italy, Spain and the United States were the sources of the convalescent and acute COVID-19 samples. PBMCs, B-cell-depleted T cells, or T cells were the source of the cDNA or gDNA that made up the material.

Authors' analysis steps: The authors estimated nucleated cell counts from reference gene primer amplification. The method was immunoSEQ multiplex PCR; TCRdb's version includes in-frame clones alone and lacks a portion of them. D and trimming come from the DNA, and the V and J calls and clone size come from that table. The data show 200,000 to 300,000 clones, approximately 91% seen once. While infection was still active, Seattle patients were enrolled and then followed longitudinally. Sequencing used peripheral blood. The TCR originated in a man aged 25 to 45 with COVID-19, enrolled during active disease. The chain has TRBV2 and TRBJ2-2; no definite D call. This chain's CDR3 is CASSRQNTGELFF. In nucleotides, the CDR3 is TGTGCCAGCAGTAGACAGAACACCGGGGAGCTGTTTTTT. Full variable domain (remainder filled in from reference TRBV2 and TRBJ2-2): EPEVTQTPSHQVTQMGQEVILRCVPISNHLYFYWYRQILGQKVEFLVSFYNNEISEKSEIFDDQFSVERPDGSNFTLKIRSTKLEDSAMYFCASSRQNTGELFFGEGSRLTVL.